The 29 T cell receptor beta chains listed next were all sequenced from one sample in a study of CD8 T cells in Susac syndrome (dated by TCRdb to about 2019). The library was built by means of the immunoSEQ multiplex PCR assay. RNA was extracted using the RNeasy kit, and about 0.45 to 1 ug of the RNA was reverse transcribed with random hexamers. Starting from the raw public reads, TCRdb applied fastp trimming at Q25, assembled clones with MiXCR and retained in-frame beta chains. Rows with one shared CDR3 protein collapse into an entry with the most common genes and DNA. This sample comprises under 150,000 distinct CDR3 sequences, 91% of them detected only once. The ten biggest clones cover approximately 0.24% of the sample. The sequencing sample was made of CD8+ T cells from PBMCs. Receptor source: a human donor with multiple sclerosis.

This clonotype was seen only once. The CDR3 region has the DNA TGCAGCGCCCGGGACTTATCCTACGAGCAGTACTTC. Its protein is CSARDLSYEQYF. The rearrangement joins TRBV29-1 to TRBJ2-7; tentatively, D is TRBD2 (6 bases). This CDR3 region has 12 residues. Germline CDR1 SQVTM, CDR2 ANQGSEA. Trimming removed 7 bases at V and 1 base at J, with 11 bases between.

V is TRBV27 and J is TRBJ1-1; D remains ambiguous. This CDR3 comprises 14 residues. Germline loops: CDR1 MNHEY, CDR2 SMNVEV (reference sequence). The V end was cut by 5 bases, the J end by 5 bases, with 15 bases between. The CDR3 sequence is CASSRLQSRTEAFF. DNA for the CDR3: TGTGCCAGCAGTCGCCTACAATCCCGAACTGAAGCTTTCTTT.

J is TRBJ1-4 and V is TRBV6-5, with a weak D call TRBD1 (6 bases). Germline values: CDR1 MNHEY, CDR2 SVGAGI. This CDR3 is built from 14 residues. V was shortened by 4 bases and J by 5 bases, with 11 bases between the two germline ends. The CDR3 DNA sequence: TGTGCCAGCAGTTTGACAGGTCTGAATGAAAAACTGTTTTTT. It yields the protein CASSLTGLNEKLFF.

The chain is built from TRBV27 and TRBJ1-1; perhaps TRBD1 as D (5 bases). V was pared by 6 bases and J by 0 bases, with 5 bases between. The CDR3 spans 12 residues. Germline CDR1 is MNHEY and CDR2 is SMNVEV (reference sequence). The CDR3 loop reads CASRGLNTEAFF. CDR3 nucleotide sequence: TGTGCCAGCAGGGGGCTGAACACTGAAGCTTTCTTT.

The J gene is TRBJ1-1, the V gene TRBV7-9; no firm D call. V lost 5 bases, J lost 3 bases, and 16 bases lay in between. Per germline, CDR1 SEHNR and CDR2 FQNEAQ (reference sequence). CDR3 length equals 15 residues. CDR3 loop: CASSKKVRGDTEAFF. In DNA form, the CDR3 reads TGTGCCAGCAGCAAGAAGGTGCGGGGAGACACTGAAGCTTTCTTT.

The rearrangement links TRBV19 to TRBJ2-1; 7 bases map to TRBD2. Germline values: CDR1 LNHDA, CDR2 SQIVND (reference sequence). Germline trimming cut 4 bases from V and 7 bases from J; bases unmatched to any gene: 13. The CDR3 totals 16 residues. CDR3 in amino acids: CASSSGRVLGVNEQFF. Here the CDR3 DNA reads TGTGCCAGTAGTAGCGGGAGAGTGTTAGGGGTTAATGAGCAGTTCTTC. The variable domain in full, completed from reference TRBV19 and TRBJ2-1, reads DGGITQSPKYLFRKEGQNVTLSCEQNLNHDAMYWYRQDPGQGLRLIYYSQIVNDFQKGDIAEGYSVSREKKESFPLTVTSAQKNPTAFYLCASSSGRVLGVNEQFFGPGTRLTVL.

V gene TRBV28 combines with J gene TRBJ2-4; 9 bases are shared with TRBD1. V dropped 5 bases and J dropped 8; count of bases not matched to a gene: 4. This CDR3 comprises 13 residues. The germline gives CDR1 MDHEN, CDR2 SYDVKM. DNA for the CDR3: TGTGCCAGCAGTGTTGACAGGGGGGACATTCAGTACTTC. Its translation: CASSVDRGDIQYF. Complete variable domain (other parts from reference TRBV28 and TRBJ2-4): DVKVTQSSRYLVKRTGEKVFLECVQDMDHENMFWYRQDPGLGLRLIYFSYDVKMKEKGDIPEGYSVSREKKERFSLILESASTNQTSMYLCASSVDRGDIQYFGAGTRLSVL.

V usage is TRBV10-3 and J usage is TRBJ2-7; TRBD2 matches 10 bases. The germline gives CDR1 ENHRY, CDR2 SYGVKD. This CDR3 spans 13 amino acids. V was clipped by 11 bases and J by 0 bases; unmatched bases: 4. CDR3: CAGGTSVSYEQYF. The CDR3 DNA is TGTGCCGGAGGGACTAGCGTCTCCTACGAGCAGTACTTC.

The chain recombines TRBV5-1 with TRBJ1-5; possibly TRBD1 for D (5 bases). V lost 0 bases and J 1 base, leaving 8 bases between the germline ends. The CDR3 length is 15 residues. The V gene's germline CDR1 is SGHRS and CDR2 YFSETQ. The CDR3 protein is CASSLGDGSNQPQHF. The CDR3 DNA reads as TGCGCCAGCAGCTTGGGGGACGGGAGCAATCAGCCCCAGCATTTT.

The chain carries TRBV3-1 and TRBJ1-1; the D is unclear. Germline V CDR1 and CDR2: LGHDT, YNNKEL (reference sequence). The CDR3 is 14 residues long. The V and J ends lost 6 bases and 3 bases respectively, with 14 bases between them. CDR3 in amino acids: CASRPGLEDTEAFF. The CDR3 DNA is TGTGCCAGCAGGCCGGGGTTAGAGGACACTGAAGCTTTCTTT.

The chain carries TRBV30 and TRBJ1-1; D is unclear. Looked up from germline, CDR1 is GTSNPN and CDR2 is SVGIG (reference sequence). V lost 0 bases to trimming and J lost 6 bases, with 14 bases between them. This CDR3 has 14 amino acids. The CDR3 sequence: CAWSVGHGRPEAFF. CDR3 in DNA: TGTGCCTGGAGTGTAGGTCACGGTAGGCCTGAAGCTTTCTTT.

The CDR3 DNA sequence: TGTGCCAGCAGTCTGAACGTTTCTGTTCTGTACTTC. This translates into CASSLNVSVLYF. The genes are TRBV6-5 and TRBJ2-7, with unresolved D. Per the germline V gene, CDR1 is MNHEY and CDR2 is SVGAGI. CDR3 length equals 12 residues. The V and J ends lost 5 bases and 12 bases respectively, with 17 bases between them.

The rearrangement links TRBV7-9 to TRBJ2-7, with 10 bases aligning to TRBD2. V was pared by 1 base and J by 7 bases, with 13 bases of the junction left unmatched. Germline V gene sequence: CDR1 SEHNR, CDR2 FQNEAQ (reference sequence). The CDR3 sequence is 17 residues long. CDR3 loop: CASSLGFEREGAWEQYF. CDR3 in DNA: TGTGCCAGCAGCTTAGGGTTTGAGCGGGAGGGCGCCTGGGAGCAGTACTTC.

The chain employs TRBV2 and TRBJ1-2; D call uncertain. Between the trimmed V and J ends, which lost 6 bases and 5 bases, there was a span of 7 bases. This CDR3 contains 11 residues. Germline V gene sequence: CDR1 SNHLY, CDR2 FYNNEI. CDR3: CASRGIYGYTF. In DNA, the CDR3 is TGTGCCAGCAGGGGGATTTATGGCTACACCTTC.

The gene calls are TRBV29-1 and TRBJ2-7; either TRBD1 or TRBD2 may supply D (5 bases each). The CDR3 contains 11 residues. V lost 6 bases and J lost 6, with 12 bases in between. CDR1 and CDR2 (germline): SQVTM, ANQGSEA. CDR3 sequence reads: CSVGAHSEQYF. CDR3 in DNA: TGCAGCGTCGGGGCACATTCCGAGCAGTACTTC.

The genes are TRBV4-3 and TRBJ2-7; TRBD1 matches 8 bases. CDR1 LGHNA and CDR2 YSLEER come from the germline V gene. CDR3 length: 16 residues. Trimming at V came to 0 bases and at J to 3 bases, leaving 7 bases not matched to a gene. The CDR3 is CASSQDGTGGYYEQYF. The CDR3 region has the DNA TGCGCCAGCAGCCAAGATGGGACAGGCGGGTACTACGAGCAGTACTTC.

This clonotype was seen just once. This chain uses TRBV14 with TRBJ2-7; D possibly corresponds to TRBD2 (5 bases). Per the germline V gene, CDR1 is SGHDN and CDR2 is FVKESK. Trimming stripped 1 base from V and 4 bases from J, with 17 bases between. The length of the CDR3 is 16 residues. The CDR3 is CASSQGAGGWRYEQYF. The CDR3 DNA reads TGTGCCAGCAGCCAAGGGGCTGGCGGGTGGAGATACGAGCAGTACTTC.

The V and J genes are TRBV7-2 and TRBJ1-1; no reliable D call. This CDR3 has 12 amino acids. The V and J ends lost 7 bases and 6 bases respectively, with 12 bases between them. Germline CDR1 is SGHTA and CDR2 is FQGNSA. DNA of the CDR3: TGTGCCAGCAAAGGGATAGGCTCTGAAGCTTTCTTT. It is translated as CASKGIGSEAFF. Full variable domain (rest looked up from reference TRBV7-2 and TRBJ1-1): GAGVSQSPSNKVTEKGKDVELRCDPISGHTALYWYRQSLGQGLEFLIYFQGNSAPDKSGLPSDRFSAERTGGSVSTLTIQRTQQEDSAVYLCASKGIGSEAFFGQGTRLTVV.

CDR3 amino acids: CATSRTYNEQFF. Written as DNA, the CDR3 is TGTGCCACCAGCAGAACCTACAATGAGCAGTTCTTC. The chain couples TRBV15 to TRBJ2-1; no clear D. The germline V gene encodes CDR1 LNHNV and CDR2 YYDKDF (reference sequence). Trimming shortened V by 2 bases and J by 2 bases, and 1 base separated the two germline ends. This CDR3 has 12 amino acids. Looking up the rest from reference TRBV15 and TRBJ2-1 gives the full variable domain: DAMVIQNPRYQVTQFGKPVTLSCSQTLNHNVMYWYQQKSSQAPKLLFHYYDKDFNNEADTPDNFQSRRPNTSFCFLDIRSPGLGDTAMYLCATSRTYNEQFFGPGTRLTVL.

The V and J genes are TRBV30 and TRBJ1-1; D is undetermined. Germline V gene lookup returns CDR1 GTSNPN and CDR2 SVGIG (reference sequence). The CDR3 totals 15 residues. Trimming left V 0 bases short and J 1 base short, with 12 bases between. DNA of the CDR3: TGTGCCTGGAGTGTGGGATACGGAGGGAACACTGAAGCTTTCTTT. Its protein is CAWSVGYGGNTEAFF.

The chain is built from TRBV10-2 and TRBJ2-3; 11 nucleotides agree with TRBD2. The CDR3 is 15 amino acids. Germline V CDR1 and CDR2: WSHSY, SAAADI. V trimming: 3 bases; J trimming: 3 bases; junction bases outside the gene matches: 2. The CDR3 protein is CASSELAGATDTQYF. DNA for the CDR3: TGCGCCAGCAGTGAACTAGCGGGAGCAACAGATACGCAGTATTTT.

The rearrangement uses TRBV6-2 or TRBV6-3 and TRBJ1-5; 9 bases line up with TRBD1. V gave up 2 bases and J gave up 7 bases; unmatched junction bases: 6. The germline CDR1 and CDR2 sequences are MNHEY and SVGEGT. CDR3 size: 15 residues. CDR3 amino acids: CASSYRGQGGQPQHF. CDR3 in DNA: TGTGCCAGCAGTTACCGGGGACAGGGAGGACAGCCCCAGCATTTT.

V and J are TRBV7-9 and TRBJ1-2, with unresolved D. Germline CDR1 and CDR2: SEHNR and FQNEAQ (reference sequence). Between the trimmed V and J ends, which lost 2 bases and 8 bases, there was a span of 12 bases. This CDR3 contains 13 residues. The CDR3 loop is CASSLPADEGYTF. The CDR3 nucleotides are TGTGCCAGCAGCTTACCCGCAGATGAGGGCTACACCTTC.

This CDR3 reads CASSLDYGSTDVTQYF. The CDR3 DNA sequence: TGTGCCAGCAGTCTCGACTACGGCTCCACGGACGTTACGCAGTATTTT. The V gene is TRBV12-3 or TRBV12-4, the J gene TRBJ2-3; tentative D call: TRBD2 (5 bases). This CDR3 is 16 amino acids long. V was clipped by 5 bases and J by 8 bases, with 23 bases between them.

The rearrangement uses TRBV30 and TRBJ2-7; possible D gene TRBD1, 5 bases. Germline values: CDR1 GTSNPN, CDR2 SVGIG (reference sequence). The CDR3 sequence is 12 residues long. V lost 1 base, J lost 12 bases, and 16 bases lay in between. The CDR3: CAWSGAGNRPYF. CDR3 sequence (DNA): TGTGCCTGGAGTGGGGCAGGGAACAGGCCGTACTTC.

Here the CDR3 reads CASSQEGGRADNEQFF. DNA for the CDR3: TGTGCCAGCAGCCAAGAAGGCGGGAGGGCCGACAATGAGCAGTTCTTC. The chain has TRBV4-2 and TRBJ2-1; 9 nucleotides align to TRBD2. CDR3 length: 16 residues. The J segment lost 5 bases and the V segment lost 0 bases, leaving 5 bases of the junction unmatched. Germline V gene lookup returns CDR1 LGHNA and CDR2 YNFKEQ.

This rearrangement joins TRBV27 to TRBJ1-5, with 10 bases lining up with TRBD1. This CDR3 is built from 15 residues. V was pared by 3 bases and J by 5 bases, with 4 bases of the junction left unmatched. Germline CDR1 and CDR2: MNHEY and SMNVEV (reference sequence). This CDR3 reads CASSLAGTGDQPQHF. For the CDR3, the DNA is TGTGCCAGCAGTTTGGCGGGGACAGGGGATCAGCCCCAGCATTTT.

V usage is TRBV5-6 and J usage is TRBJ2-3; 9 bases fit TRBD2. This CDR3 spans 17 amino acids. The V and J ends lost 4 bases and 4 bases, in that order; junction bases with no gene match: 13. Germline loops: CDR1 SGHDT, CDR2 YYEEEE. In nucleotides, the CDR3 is TGTGCCAGCAGCCCCACTAGCGGGCCGATGGGCGCAGATACGCAGTATTTT. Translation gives CASSPTSGPMGADTQYF. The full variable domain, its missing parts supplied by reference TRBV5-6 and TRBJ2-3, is DAGVTQSPTHLIKTRGQQVTLRCSPKSGHDTVSWYQQALGQGPQFIFQYYEEEERQRGNFPDRFSGHQFPNYSSELNVNALLLGDSALYLCASSPTSGPMGADTQYFGPGTRLTVL.

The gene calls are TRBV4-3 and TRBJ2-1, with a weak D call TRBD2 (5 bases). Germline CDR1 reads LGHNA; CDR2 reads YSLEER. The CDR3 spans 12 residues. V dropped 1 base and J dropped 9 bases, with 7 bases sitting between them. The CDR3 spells CASSQVEGEQFF. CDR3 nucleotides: TGCGCCAGCAGCCAAGTTGAGGGTGAGCAGTTCTTC.